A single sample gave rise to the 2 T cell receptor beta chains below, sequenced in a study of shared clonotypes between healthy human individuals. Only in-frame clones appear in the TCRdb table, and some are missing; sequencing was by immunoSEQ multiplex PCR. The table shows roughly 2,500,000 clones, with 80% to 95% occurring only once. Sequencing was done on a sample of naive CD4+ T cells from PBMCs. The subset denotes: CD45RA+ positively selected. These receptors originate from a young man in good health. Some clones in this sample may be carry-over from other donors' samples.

Here the CDR3 reads CASSGDRVNSPLHF. The CDR3 bases are TGTGCCAGCAGTGGAGACAGGGTGAATTCACCCCTCCACTTT. The rearrangement links TRBV28 to TRBJ1-6; TRBD1 matches 7 bases. CDR3 length equals 14 residues. Trimming removed 5 bases from V and 7 bases from J; junction bases left unmatched: 5. Germline assignment: CDR1 MDHEN and CDR2 SYDVKM.

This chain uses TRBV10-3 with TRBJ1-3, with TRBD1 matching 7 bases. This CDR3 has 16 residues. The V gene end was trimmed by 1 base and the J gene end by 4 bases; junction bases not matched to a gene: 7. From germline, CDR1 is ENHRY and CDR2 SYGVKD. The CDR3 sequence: CAISEYSPGQGNTIYF. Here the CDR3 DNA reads TGTGCCATCAGTGAGTACTCACCGGGACAGGGAAACACCATATATTTT.